This T cell receptor beta chain comes out of a study of shared clonotypes between healthy human individuals. Study overall: Per-donor plates numbered three CD4 naive, three CD4 memory, two CD8 naive and one CD8 memory.

Tens of thousands of T cell genomes (around 200 ng DNA) went into each sorted-subset replicate. The data were produced by immunoSEQ multiplex PCR, yet TCRdb's version contains in-frame clones alone and is incomplete. The data contain approximately 180,000 clones, 85% to 95% of them singletons. V was shortened by 1 base and J by 4 bases, with 10 bases between the two germline ends. Germline V CDR1 and CDR2: SGHAT, FQNNGV. The CDR3 is 14 residues long. A word on this clone: Its antigen remains unknown.

Overall study results and limits: Though the depth was large, rarefaction showed that sorted-subset sequencing was incomplete. Clonotypes that were shared across a few donors made up around 5% of naive CD4 clonotypes.

This chain links TRBV11-2 with TRBJ1-1; maybe TRBD1 (5 bases). This clonotype was sampled from a woman in her twenties or thirties in good health. Source material: naive CD4+ T cells sorted from blood. The subset was: CD45RA+ positively selected. The CDR3 DNA is TGTGCCAGCAGCTTAGGGGGCGGGGGCACTGAAGCTTTCTTT. Amino acids: CASSLGGGGTEAFF.